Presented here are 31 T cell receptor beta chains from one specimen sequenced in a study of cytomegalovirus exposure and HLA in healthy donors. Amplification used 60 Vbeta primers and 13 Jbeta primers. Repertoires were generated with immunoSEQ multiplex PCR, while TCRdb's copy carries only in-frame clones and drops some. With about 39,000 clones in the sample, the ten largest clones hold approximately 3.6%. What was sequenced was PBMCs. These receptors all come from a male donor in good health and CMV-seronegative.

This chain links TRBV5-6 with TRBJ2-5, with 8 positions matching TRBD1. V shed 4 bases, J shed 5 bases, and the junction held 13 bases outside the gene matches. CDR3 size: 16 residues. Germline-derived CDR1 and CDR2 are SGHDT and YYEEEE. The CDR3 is CASSPALQGARETQYF. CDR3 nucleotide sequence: TGTGCCAGCAGCCCGGCCCTCCAGGGGGCCAGGGAGACCCAGTACTTC.

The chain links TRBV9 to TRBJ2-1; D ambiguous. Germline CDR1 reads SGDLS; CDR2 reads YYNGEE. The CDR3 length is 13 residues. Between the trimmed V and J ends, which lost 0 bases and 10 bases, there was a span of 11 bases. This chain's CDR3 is CASSVVVGMEQFF. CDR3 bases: TGTGCCAGCAGCGTAGTGGTGGGCATGGAGCAGTTCTTC.

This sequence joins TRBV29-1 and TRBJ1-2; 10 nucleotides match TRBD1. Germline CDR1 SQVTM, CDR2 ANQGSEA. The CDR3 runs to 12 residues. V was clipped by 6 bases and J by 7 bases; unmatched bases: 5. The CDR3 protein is CSVRQGAVGYTF. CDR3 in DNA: TGCAGCGTAAGACAGGGGGCCGTTGGCTACACCTTC.

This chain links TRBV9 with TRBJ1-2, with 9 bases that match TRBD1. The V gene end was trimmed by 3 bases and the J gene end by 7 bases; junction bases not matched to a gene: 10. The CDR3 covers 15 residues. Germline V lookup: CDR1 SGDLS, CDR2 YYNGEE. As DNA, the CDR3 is TGTGCCAGCAGCGACGAGGGACAGGGAGTGAGTGGCTACACCTTC. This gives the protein CASSDEGQGVSGYTF.

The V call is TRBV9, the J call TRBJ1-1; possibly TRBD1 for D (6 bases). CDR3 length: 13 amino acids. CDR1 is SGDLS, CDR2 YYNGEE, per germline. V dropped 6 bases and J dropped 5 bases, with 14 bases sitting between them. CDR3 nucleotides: TGTGCCAGCAACCAAGGGGGGGGGACTGAAGCTTTCTTT. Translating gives CASNQGGGTEAFF.

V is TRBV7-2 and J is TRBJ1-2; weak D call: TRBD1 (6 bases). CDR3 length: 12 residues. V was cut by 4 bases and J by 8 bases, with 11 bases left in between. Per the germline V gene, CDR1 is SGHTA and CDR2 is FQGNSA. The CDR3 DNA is TGTGCCAGCAGCTCCGACAGGAGGGGCTACACCTTC. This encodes CASSSDRRGYTF.

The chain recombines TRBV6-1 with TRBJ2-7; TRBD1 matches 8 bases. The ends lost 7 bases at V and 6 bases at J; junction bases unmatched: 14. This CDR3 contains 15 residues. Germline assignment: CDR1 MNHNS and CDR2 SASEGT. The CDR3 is CASTNPGQASREQYF. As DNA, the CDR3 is TGTGCCAGCACCAATCCGGGACAGGCGAGTCGCGAGCAGTACTTC.

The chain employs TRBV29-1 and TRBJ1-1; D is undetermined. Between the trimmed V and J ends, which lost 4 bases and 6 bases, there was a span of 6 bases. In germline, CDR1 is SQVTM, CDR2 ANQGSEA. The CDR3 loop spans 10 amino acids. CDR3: CSVVAAEAFF. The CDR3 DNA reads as TGCAGCGTTGTGGCAGCTGAAGCTTTCTTT. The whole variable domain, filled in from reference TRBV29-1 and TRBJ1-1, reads SAVISQKPSRDICQRGTSLTIQCQVDSQVTMMFWYRQQPGQSLTLIATANQGSEATYESGFVIDKFPISRPNLTFSTLTVSNMSPEDSSIYLCSVVAAEAFFGQGTRLTVV.

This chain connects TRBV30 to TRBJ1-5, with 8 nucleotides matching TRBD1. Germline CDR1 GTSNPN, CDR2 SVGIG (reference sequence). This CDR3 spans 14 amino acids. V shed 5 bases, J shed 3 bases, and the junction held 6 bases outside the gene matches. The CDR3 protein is CAWQQGVSNQPQHF. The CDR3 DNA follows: TGTGCCTGGCAACAGGGGGTGTCCAATCAGCCCCAGCATTTT. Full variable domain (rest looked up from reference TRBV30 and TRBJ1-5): SQTIHQWPATLVQPVGSPLSLECTVEGTSNPNLYWYRQAAGRGLQLLFYSVGIGQISSEVPQNLSASRPQDRQFILSSKKLLLSDSGFYLCAWQQGVSNQPQHFGDGTRLSIL.

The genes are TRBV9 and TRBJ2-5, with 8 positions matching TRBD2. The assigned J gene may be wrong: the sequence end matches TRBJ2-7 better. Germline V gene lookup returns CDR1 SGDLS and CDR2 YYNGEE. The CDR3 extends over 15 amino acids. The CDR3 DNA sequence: TGTGCCAGCAGCCGGGGGGGATCGTACTCCTACGAGCAGTACTTC. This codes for CASSRGGSYSYEQYF.

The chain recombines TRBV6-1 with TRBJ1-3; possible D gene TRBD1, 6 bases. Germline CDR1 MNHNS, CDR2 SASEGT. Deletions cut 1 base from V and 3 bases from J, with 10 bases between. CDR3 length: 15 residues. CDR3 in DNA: TGTGCCAGCAGTGAAGTTACAGGGAGTGGAAACACCATATATTTT. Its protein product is CASSEVTGSGNTIYF.

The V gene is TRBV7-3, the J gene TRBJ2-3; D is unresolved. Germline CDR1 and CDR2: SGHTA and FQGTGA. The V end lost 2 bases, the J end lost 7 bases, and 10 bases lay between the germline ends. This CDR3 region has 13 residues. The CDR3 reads CASSLFNTNTQYF. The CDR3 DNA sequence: TGTGCCAGCAGCTTATTTAACACTAATACGCAGTATTTT.

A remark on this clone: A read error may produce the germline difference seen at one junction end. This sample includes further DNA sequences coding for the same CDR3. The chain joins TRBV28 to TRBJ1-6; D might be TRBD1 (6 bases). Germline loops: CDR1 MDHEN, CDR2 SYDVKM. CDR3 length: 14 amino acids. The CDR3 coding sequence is TGTGCCAGCACCCTAGGACAGTATAATTCACCCCTACACTTT. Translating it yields CASTLGQYNSPLHF.

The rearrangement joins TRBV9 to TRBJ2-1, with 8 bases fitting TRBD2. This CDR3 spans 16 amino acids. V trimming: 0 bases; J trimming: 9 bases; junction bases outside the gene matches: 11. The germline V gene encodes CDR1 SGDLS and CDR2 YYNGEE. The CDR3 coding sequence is TGTGCCAGCAGCGTAGGTTGGGCGGGGGGCCGGAGTGAGCAGTTCTTC. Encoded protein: CASSVGWAGGRSEQFF.

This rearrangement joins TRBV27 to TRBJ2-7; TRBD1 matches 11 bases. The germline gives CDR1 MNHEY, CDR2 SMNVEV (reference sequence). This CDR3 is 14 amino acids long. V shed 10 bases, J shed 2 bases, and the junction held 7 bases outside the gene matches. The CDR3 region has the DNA TGTGCCACCCAGGACAGGGGGCGAGCCTACGAGCAGTACTTC. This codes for CATQDRGRAYEQYF.

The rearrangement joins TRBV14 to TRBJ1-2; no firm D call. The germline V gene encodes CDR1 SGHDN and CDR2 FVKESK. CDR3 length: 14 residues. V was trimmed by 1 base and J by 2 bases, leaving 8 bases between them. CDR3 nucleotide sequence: TGTGCCAGCAGCCAAGTTTCAGTCAACTATGGCTACACCTTC. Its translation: CASSQVSVNYGYTF. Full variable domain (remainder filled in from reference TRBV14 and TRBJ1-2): EAGVTQFPSHSVIEKGQTVTLRCDPISGHDNLYWYRRVMGKEIKFLLHFVKESKQDESGMPNNRFLAERTGGTYSTLKVQPAELEDSGVYFCASSQVSVNYGYTFGSGTRLTVV.

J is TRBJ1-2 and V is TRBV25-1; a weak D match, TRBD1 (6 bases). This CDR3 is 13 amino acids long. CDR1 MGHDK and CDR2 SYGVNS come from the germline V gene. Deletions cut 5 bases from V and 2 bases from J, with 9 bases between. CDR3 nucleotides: TGTGCCAGCAGTCCAGGGGTGAACTATGGCTACACCTTC. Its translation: CASSPGVNYGYTF.

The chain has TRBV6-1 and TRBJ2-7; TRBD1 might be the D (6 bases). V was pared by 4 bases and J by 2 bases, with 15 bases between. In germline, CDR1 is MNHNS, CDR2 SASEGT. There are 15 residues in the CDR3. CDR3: CASSARYGDTYEQYF. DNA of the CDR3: TGTGCCAGCAGTGCCCGTTACGGGGACACCTACGAGCAGTACTTC.

Written as DNA, the CDR3 is TGCGCCAGCAGTCCCGGGGGCAATCAGCCCCAGCATTTT. Protein: CASSPGGNQPQHF. V gene TRBV10-2 combines with J gene TRBJ1-5; no reliable D call. This CDR3 contains 13 residues. The V gene lost 5 bases and the J gene lost 2 bases, with 7 bases spanning the gap. In germline, CDR1 is WSHSY, CDR2 SAAADI.

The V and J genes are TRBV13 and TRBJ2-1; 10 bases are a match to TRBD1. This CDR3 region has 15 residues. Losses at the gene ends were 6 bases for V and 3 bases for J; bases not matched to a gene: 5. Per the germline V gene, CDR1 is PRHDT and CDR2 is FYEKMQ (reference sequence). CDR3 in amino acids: CASRHGDRGYNEQFF. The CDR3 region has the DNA TGTGCCAGCAGACACGGGGACAGGGGCTACAATGAGCAGTTCTTC. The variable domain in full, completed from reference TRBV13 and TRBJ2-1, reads AAGVIQSPRHLIKEKRETATLKCYPIPRHDTVYWYQQGPGQDPQFLISFYEKMQSDKGSIPDRFSAQQFSDYHSELNMSSLELGDSALYFCASRHGDRGYNEQFFGPGTRLTVL.

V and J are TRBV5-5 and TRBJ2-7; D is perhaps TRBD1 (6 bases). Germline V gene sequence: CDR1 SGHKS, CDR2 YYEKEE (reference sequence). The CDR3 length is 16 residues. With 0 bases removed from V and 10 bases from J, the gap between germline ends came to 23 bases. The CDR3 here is CASSLGTDTTIWEQYF. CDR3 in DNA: TGTGCCAGCAGCTTGGGGACAGACACTACCATCTGGGAACAGTACTTC.

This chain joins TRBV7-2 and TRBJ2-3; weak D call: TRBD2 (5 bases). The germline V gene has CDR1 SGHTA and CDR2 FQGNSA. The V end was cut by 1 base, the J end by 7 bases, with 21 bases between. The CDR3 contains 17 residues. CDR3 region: CASSLDGGGSRMYTQYF. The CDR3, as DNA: TGTGCCAGCAGCTTAGATGGCGGAGGCTCTCGGATGTATACGCAGTATTTT.

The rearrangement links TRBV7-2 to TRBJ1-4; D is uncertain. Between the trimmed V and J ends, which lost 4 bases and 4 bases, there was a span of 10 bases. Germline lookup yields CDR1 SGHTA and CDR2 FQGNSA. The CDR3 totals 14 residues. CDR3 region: CASSSGSLNEKLFF. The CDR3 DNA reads TGTGCCAGCAGCTCCGGGAGTCTTAATGAAAAACTGTTTTTT.

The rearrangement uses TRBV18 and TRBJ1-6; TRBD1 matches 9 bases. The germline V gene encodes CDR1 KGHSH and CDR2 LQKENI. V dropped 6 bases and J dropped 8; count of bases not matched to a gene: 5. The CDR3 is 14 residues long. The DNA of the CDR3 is TGTGCCAGCTCGCCGGGACAGGGAGATTCACCCCTCCACTTT. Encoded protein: CASSPGQGDSPLHF.

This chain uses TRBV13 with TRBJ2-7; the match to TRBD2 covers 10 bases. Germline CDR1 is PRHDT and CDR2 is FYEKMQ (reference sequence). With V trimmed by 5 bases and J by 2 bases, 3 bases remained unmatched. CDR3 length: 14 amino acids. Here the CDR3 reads CASSTGTSAYEQYF. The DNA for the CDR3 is TGTGCCAGCAGCACCGGGACTAGCGCCTACGAGCAGTACTTC.

CDR3 DNA: TGCGCCAGCAGCTCTGAACCGGACAGGAACACTGAAGCTTTCTTT. Protein product: CASSSEPDRNTEAFF. This sequence joins TRBV5-1 and TRBJ1-1; TRBD1 is a possible D gene (6 bases). The CDR3 extends over 15 amino acids. Trimming left V 3 bases short and J 1 base short, with 13 bases between. Germline CDR1 and CDR2: SGHRS and YFSETQ.

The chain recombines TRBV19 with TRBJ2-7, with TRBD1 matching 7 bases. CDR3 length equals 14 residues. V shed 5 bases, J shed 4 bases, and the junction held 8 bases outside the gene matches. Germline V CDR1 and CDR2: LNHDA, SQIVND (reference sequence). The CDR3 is CASSSQTGNYEQYF. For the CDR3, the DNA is TGTGCCAGTAGTTCCCAGACAGGGAATTACGAGCAGTACTTC.

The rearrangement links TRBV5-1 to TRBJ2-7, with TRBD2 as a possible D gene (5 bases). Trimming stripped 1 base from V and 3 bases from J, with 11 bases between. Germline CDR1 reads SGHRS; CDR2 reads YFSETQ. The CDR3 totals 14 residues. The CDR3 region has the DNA TGCGCCAGCAGCTTGACCGGGATCCGCTACGAGCAGTACTTC. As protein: CASSLTGIRYEQYF.

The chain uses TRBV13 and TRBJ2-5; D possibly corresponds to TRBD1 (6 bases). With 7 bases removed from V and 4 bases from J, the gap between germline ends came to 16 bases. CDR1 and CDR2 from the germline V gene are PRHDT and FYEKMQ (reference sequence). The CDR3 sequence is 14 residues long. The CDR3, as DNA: TGTGCCAGCACCTTTAGGACAGCTAGAGAGACCCAGTACTTC. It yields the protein CASTFRTARETQYF.

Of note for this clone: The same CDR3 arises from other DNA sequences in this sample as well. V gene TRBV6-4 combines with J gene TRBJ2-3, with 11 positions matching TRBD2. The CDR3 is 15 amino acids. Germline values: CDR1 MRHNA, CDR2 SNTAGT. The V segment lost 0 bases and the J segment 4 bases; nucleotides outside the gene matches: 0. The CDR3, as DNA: TGTGCCAGCAGTGACTCTAGCGGGGGGGCAGATACGCAGTATTTT. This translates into CASSDSSGGADTQYF.

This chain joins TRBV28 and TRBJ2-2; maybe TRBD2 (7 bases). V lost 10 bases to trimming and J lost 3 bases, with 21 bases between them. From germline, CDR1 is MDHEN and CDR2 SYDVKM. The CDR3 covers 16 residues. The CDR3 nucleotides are TGTGCCACCAACGTGGTTGGGGGGGCAGACACCGGGGAGCTGTTTTTT. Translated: CATNVVGGADTGELFF.